The present T cell receptor beta chain was sequenced within a study of shared clonotypes between healthy human individuals. Overall study results and limits: Roughly 5% of naive CD4 clonotypes were shared across a handful of donors.

On this clone itself: Its antigen is not identified.

Germline loops: CDR1 MNHNS, CDR2 SASEGT. Trimming took 2 bases from V and 7 from J; bases not matched to a gene: 3. The CDR3 sequence is 15 residues long. Execution of the assay was at deep level. Investigators spread the genomic DNA of each subset evenly over several immunoSEQ plates. TCRdb's table, derived via immunoSEQ multiplex PCR, lists solely in-frame clones and lacks some. This sample has a few hundred thousand clones; approximately 65% occur once, and the top ten carry around 10%. Within Nashville, Tennessee resided all donors, each a Caucasian adult. Sequencing was done on a sample of memory CD4+ T cells sorted from blood. Subset reported: CD45RA-negative fraction. This receptor was identified in a man aged 30 to 45 in good health. J is TRBJ2-1 and V is TRBV6-1; 12 nucleotides match TRBD1. The CDR3 region is CASSEMGQGANEQFF. The CDR3 DNA follows: TGTGCCAGCAGTGAAATGGGACAGGGGGCGAATGAGCAGTTCTTC.